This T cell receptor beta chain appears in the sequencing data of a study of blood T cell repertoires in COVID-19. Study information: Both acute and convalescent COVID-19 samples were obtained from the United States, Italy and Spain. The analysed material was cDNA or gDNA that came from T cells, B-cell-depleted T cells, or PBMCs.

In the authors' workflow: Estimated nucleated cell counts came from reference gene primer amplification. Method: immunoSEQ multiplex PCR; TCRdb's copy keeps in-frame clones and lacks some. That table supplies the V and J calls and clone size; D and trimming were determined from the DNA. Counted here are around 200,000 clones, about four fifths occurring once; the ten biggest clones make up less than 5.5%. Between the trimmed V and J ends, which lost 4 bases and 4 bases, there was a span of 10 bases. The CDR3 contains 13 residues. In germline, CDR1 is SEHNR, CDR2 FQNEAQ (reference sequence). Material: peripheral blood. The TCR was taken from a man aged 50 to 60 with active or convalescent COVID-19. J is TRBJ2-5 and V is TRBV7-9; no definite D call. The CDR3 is CASSSRRGETQYF. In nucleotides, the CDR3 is TGTGCCAGCAGCTCTCGCAGAGGAGAGACCCAGTACTTC.